This TCR beta chain comes out of a study of shared clonotypes between healthy human individuals. General study findings and limits: Larger estimated richness was generally seen in naive subsets than in memory subsets.

CDR3 length: 16 amino acids. The germline V and J ends were trimmed by 1 base and 0 bases, with 7 bases remaining between them. Germline V gene lookup returns CDR1 SGHTA and CDR2 FQGTGA. The repertoire was sequenced with immunoSEQ multiplex PCR; TCRdb's copy has only in-frame clones and lacks some. The sample lists 190,000 or so clones, 60% to 75% occurring once. This clone was counted between two and nine times. What it binds is not known. The sequenced material came from memory CD4+ T cells sorted from blood. Subset indicated: CD45RA-negative fraction. The chain has TRBV7-3 and TRBJ2-6; D gene unclear. This sequence originates from a man aged 25 to 40 in good health. CDR3 bases: TGTGCCAGCAGCTTAAGGCTAACCTCTGGGGCCAACGTCCTGACTTTC. Its translation is CASSLRLTSGANVLTF. The full variable domain, its missing parts supplied by reference TRBV7-3 and TRBJ2-6, is GAGVSQTPSNKVTEKGKYVELRCDPISGHTALYWYRQSLGQGPEFLIYFQGTGAADDSGLPNDRFFAVRPEGSVSTLKIQRTERGDSAVYLCASSLRLTSGANVLTFGAGSRLTVL.